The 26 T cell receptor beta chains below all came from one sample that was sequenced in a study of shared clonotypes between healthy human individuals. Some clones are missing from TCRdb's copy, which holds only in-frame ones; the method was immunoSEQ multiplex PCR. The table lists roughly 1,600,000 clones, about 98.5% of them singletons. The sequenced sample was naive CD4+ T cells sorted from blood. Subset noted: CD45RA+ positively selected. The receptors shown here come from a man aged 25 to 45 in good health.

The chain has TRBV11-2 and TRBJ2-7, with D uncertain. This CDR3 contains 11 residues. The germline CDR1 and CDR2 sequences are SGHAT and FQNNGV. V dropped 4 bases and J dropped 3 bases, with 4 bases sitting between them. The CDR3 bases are TGTGCCAGCAGCTACGACTACGAGCAGTACTTC. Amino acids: CASSYDYEQYF.

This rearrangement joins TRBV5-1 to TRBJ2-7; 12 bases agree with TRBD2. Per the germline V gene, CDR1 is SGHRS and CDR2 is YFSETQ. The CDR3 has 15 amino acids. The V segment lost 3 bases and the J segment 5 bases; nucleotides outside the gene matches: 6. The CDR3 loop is CASSSGLAGSHEQYF. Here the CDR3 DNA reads TGCGCCAGCAGCTCAGGACTAGCGGGATCCCACGAGCAGTACTTC.

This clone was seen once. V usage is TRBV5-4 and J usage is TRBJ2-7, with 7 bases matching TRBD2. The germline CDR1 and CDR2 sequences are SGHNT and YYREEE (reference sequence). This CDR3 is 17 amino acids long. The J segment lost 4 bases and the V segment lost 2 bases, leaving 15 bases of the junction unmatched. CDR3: CASSFAPGEGLAYEQYF. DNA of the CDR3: TGTGCCAGCAGCTTCGCTCCGGGGGAGGGCCTGGCGTACGAGCAGTACTTC.

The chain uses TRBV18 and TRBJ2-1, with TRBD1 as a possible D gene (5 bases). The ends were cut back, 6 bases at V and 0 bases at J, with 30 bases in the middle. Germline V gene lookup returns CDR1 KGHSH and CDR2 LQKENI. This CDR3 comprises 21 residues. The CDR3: CASSPPPSHSRGSSSYNEQFF. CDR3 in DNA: TGTGCCAGCTCCCCCCCTCCGTCACATTCAAGGGGCTCGAGCTCCTACAATGAGCAGTTCTTC.

Written as DNA, the CDR3 is TGTGCCATCAGTGGGACCCCCGGGAACACCGGGGAGCTGTTTTTT. It codes for CAISGTPGNTGELFF. The V gene is TRBV10-3, the J gene TRBJ2-2; D is ambiguous. Germline V gene lookup returns CDR1 ENHRY and CDR2 SYGVKD. V was trimmed by 4 bases and J by 1 base, leaving 10 bases between them. CDR3 length: 15 amino acids.

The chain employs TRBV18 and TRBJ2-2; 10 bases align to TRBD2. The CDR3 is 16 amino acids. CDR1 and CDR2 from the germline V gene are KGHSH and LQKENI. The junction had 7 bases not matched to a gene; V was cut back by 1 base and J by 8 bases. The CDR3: CASSPRTSGSKGELFF. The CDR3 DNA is TGTGCCAGCTCACCACGGACTAGCGGTTCTAAAGGGGAGCTGTTTTTT.

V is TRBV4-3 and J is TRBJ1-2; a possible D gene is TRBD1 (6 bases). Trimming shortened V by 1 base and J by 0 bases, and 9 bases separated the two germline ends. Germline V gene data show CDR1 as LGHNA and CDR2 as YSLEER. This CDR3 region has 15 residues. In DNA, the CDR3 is TGCGCCAGCAGCCAAGTGGGGGGCTCTAACTATGGCTACACCTTC. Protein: CASSQVGGSNYGYTF.

CDR3 region: CASSRDAGNTIYF. The CDR3 DNA reads as TGCGCCAGCAGCCGGGACGCAGGAAACACCATATATTTT. The chain is built from TRBV5-1 and TRBJ1-3; a weak D match, TRBD1 (5 bases). CDR3 length: 13 amino acids. Germline values: CDR1 SGHRS, CDR2 YFSETQ. Trimming removed 4 bases at V and 4 bases at J, with 9 bases between.

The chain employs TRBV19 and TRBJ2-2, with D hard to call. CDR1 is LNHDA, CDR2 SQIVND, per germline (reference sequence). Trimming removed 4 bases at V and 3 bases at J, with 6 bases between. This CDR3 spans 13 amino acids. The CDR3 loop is CASSKTDTGELFF. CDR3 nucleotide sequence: TGTGCCAGTAGTAAGACGGACACCGGGGAGCTGTTTTTT.

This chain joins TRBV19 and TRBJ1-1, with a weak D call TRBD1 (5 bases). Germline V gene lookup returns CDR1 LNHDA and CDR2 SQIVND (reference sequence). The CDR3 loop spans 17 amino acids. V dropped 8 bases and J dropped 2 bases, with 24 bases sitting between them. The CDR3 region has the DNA TGTGCCAGTGAACGATCGGCAGGGAACCCTATAAACACTGAAGCTTTCTTT. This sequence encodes CASERSAGNPINTEAFF. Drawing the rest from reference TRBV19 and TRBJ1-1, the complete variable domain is DGGITQSPKYLFRKEGQNVTLSCEQNLNHDAMYWYRQDPGQGLRLIYYSQIVNDFQKGDIAEGYSVSREKKESFPLTVTSAQKNPTAFYLCASERSAGNPINTEAFFGQGTRLTVV.

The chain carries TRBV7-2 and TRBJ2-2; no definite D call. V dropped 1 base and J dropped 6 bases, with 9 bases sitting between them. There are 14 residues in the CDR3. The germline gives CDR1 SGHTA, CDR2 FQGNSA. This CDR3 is CASSLGLAAGELFF. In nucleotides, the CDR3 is TGTGCCAGCAGCTTAGGTTTGGCAGCCGGGGAGCTGTTTTTT.

As DNA, the CDR3 is TGTGCCAGCTCACCAACTAGCACTGGGGGAGAGACCCAGTACTTC. Translated: CASSPTSTGGETQYF. V usage is TRBV18 and J usage is TRBJ2-5; TRBD2 might be the D (6 bases). Germline V CDR1 and CDR2: KGHSH, LQKENI. This CDR3 comprises 15 residues. Trimming pared 2 bases from V and 4 bases from J, leaving 14 bases between. Combining the CDR3 with reference TRBV18 and TRBJ2-5 gives the whole variable domain NAGVMQNPRHLVRRRGQEARLRCSPMKGHSHVYWYRQLPEEGLKFMVYLQKENIIDESGMPKERFSAEFPKEGPSILRIQQVVRGDSAAYFCASSPTSTGGETQYFGPGTRLLVL.

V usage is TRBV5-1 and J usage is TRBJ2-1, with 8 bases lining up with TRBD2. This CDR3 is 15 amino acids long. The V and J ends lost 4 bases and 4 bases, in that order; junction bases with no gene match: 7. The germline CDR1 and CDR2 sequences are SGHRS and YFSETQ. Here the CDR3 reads CASSPTSGEYNEQFF. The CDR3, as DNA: TGCGCCAGCAGCCCCACTAGCGGAGAATACAATGAGCAGTTCTTC.

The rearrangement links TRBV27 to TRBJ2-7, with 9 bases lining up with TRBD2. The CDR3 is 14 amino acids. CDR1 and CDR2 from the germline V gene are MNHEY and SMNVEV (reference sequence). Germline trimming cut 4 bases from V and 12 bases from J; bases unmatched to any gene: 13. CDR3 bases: TGTGCCAGCAGTTCGGGACTAGCAGGACGGCTTCCGTACTTC. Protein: CASSSGLAGRLPYF.

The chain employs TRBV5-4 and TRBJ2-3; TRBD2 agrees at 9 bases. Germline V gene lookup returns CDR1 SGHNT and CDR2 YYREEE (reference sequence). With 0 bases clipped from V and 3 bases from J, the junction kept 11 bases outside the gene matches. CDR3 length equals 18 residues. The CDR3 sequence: CASSLAKGLAGKTDTQYF. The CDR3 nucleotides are TGTGCCAGCAGCTTGGCCAAAGGGCTAGCGGGGAAAACAGATACGCAGTATTTT.

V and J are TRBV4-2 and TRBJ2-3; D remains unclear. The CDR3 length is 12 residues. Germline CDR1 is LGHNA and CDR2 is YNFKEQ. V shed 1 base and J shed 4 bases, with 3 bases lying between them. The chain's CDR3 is CASSQGSDTQYF. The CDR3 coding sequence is TGTGCCAGCAGCCAAGGGTCAGATACGCAGTATTTT.

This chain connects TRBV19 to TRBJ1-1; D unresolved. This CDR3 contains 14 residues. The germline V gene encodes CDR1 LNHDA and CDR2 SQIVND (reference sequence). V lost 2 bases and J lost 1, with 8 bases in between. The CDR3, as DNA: TGTGCCAGTAGTATAACACAATGGAACACTGAAGCTTTCTTT. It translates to CASSITQWNTEAFF.

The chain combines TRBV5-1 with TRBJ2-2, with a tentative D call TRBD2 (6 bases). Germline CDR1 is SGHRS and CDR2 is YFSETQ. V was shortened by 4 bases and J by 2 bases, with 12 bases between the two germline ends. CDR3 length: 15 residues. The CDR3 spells CASSTEGLNTGELFF. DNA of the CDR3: TGCGCCAGCAGCACGGAGGGGTTAAACACCGGGGAGCTGTTTTTT.

CDR3 in amino acids: CASSVGLLEKLFF. CDR3 nucleotide sequence: TGTGCCAGCAGTGTGGGACTCCTGGAAAAACTGTTTTTT. This chain uses TRBV6-5 with TRBJ1-4; a possible D gene is TRBD1 (5 bases). Trimming took off 5 bases at V and 8 bases at J, with 12 bases between the two ends. The CDR3 extends over 13 amino acids. Germline V gene data show CDR1 as MNHEY and CDR2 as SVGAGI.

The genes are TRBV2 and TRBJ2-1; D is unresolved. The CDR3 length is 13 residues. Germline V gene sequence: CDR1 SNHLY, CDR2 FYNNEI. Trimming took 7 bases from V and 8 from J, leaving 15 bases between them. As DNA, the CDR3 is TGTGCCAGCAAGAAAGAAGGTACGGATGAGCAGTTCTTC. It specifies CASKKEGTDEQFF.

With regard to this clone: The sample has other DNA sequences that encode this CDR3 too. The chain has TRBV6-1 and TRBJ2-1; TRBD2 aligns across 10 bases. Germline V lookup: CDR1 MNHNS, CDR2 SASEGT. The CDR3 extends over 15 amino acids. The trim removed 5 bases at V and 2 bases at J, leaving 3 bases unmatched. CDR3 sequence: CASSKREGAYNEQFF. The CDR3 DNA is TGTGCCAGCAGTAAGCGGGAGGGGGCCTACAATGAGCAGTTCTTC.

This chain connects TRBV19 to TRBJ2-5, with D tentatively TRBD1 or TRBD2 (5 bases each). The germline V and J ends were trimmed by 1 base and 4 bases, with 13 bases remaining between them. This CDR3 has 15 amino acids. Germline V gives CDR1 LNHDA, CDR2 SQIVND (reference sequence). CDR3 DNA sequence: TGTGCCAGTAGTATAGCCCCGGGGCTGGGAGAGACCCAGTACTTC. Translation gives CASSIAPGLGETQYF.

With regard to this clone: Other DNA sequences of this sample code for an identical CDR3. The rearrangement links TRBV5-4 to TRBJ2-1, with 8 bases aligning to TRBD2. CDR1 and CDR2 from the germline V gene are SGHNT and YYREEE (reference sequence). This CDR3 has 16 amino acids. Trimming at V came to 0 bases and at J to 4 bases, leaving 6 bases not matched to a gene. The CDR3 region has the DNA TGTGCCAGCAGCTTGGGTATTAGCGGGATATACAATGAGCAGTTCTTC. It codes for CASSLGISGIYNEQFF.

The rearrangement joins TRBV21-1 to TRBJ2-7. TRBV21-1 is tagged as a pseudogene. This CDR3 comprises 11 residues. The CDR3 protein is CGRDTFYEQYF. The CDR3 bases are TGTGGGCGGGACACTTTCTACGAGCAGTACTTC.

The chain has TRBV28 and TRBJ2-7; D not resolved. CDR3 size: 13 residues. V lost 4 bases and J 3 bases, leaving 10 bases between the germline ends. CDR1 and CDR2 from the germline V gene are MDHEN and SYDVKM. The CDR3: CASSSGPVYEQYF. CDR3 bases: TGTGCCAGCAGTTCTGGACCTGTCTACGAGCAGTACTTC. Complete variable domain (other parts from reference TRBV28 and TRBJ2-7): DVKVTQSSRYLVKRTGEKVFLECVQDMDHENMFWYRQDPGLGLRLIYFSYDVKMKEKGDIPEGYSVSREKKERFSLILESASTNQTSMYLCASSSGPVYEQYFGPGTRLTVT.

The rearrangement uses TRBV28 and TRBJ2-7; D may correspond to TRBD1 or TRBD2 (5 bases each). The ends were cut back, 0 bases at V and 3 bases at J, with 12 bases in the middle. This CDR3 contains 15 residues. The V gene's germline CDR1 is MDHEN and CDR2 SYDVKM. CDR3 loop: CASSLWAGTDYEQYF. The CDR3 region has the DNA TGTGCCAGCAGTTTATGGGCAGGGACCGACTACGAGCAGTACTTC. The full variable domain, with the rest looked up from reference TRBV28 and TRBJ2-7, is DVKVTQSSRYLVKRTGEKVFLECVQDMDHENMFWYRQDPGLGLRLIYFSYDVKMKEKGDIPEGYSVSREKKERFSLILESASTNQTSMYLCASSLWAGTDYEQYFGPGTRLTVT.